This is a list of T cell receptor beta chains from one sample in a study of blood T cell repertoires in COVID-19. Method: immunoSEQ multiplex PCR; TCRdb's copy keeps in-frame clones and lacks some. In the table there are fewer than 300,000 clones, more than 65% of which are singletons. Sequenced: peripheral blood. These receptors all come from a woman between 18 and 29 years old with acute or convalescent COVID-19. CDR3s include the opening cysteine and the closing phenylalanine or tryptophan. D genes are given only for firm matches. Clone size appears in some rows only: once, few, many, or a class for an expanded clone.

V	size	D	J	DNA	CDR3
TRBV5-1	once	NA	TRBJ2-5	TGCGCCAGCAGCTTGGGGAGGGACAGTCAGTACTTC	CASSLGRDSQYF
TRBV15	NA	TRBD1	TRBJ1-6	TGTGCCACCAGCAGGGACAGGGACTATAATTCACCCCTCCACTTT	CATSRDRDYNSPLHF
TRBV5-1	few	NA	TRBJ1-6	TGCGCCAGCAGCAAGCTTGGGGGAGGGAATTCACCCCTCCACTTT	CASSKLGGGNSPLHF
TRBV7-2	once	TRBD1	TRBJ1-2	TGTGCCAGCAGCTCCAGGGGGCGCGGTGGCTACACCTTC	CASSSRGRGGYTF
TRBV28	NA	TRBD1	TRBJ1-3	TGTGCCAGCAGGCAGGGGGGCGGAAACACCATATATTTT	CASRQGGGNTIYF
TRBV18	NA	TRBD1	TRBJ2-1	TGTGCCAGCTCACCAAGGTCAGGGGGATATGACTCCTACAATGAGCAGTTCTTC	CASSPRSGGYDSYNEQFF
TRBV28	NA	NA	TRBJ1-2	TGTGCCAGCACCCCAGGGGTTGGCTACACCTTC	CASTPGVGYTF
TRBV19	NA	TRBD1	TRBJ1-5	TGTGCCAGTAGTACGGGACAGGGGGTGGTTGAGCCCCAGCATTTT	CASSTGQGVVEPQHF
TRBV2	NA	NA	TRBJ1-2	TGTGCCAGCAGTGAAAGGGGTCAGGAGAACTATGGCTACACCTTC	CASSERGQENYGYTF
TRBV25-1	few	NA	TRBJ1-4	TGTGCCAGCAGTGAATACGCTCAAGCGGGGGCGAGGGAAAAACTGTTTTTT	CASSEYAQAGAREKLFF